This T cell receptor beta chain was identified in a study of CD4 T cells in relation to SARS-CoV-2 and coronaviruses. Study-level background: TCR beta CDR3s were sequenced after 10-day antigen culture of PBMCs. A couple of subjects were Hispanic; patients were seven to nine males and 4 females.

Study-wide results and caveats: Roughly 65% of donors had memory CD4+ clonotypes crossrecognizing SARS-CoV-2 and common cold coronavirus spike.

On this clone: The antigen is not known.

Naive or memory CD4+ cells were cultured 1:1 with T cell-depleted PBMCs plus CEF. Clones were sequenced by immunoSEQ multiplex PCR, and TCRdb holds only the in-frame ones, with some missing. The sample records around 41,000 clones, approximately 87% being singletons. The CDR3 runs to 13 residues. The germline V gene has CDR1 KGHDR and CDR2 SFDVKD. V gave up 4 bases and J gave up 4 bases, with 7 bases separating them. This chain connects TRBV24-1 to TRBJ1-3; D is uncertain. The TCR comes from an adult with COVID-19. Sequencing was carried out using naive CD4+ T cells from PBMCs, cultured in vitro. Documented subset: naive CD4+ T cells isolated by negative enrichment. As DNA, the CDR3 is TGTGCCACCAGTGAAGGGTCCGGAAACACCATATATTTT. Encoded protein: CATSEGSGNTIYF.